This T cell receptor (beta chain) was found in a study of regulatory T cells in long-lasting Graves disease (dated by TCRdb to the early 2020s). Study-level background: In the newly diagnosed Graves' disease group, patients had been taking antithyroid drugs for less than 3 months. A total of roughly 35 samples underwent TCR sequencing: some 13 from persistent and some 20 from newly diagnosed Graves' disease patients. The study took place in China and was registered as a clinical trial. This study used TCR sequencing and RNA sequencing of peripheral blood to compare persistent Graves' disease patients against newly diagnosed Graves' disease patients.

The CDR3, from cysteine to phenylalanine, totals 14 residues. Only the CDR3 DNA stays, 42 bases, in frame from base 1. Per the germline V gene, SGDLS is the CDR1 and YYNGEE is the CDR2. The germline ends are 11 bases apart after V is trimmed by 0 bases and J by 7 bases. On this clonotype itself: Its antigen is unknown. The sample holds no much larger clone one base away, and base qualities are not on file.

The label giving this sample's time point can be read as: newly diagnosed GD, antithyroid drugs for less than 3 months. RNA was extracted from PBMCs in TRIzol for both TCR sequencing and RNA sequencing. The diagnosis of Graves' disease followed American Thyroid Association guidelines. Recruitment of patients was carried out at an endocrinology department in Xi'an, China. From each patient, around 9 milliliters of peripheral blood was collected into an EDTA anticoagulant tube. PBMCs were isolated by Ficoll Paque Plus density gradient separation without further T cell sorting. An Agilent 2100 Bioanalyzer and agarose gel were used to assess RNA quality, and a NanoDrop 2000 was used to measure RNA concentration. The receptor library was made with multiplex PCR. These reads were obtained on an Illumina HiSeq 4000. TCR beta libraries were built with iRepertoire HTBI primers and Arm-PCR amplification of CDR3 regions. PCR products were gel purified before sequencing. In the source study's methods: Gene usage analysis of CDR3 amino acid clonotypes relied on the roughly 60 TRBV and 14 TRBJ segments identified across samples. Filtered high-quality paired reads were merged into contigs using COPE and FqMerger. BLAST was used to align contigs to the IMGT TRBV, TRBD and TRBJ reference genes, and CDR3 was defined following IMGT. Highly expanded clones were defined as clonotypes with a frequency above 0.1%. Shannon entropy served as the measure of repertoire diversity, while the Gini coefficient captured V-J evenness. A clonotype was considered public if more than one individual shared it. TCRdb reran the public reads through fastp at Q25 and MiXCR, keeping productive beta chains. Each CDR3 protein gets just one entry, which takes the most common genes and DNA from the rows behind it. The V and J calls and clone size are TCRdb's, not the authors'. This sample comprises under 500,000 distinct CDR3 sequences, 15% to 20% of them detected only once. The ten largest account for about 10% of the sample.

Findings and caveats that apply to the study as a whole: As a limitation, the authors acknowledged that the small sample size may reduce accuracy. The study examined only peripheral blood because the primary lesion, thyroid tissue, could not be accessed. Persistent disease showed preferential use of TRBV28, TRBJ1-2 and TRBJ2-5, whereas newly diagnosed disease favored TRBV20-1 and TRBJ2-1. Sequencing and analysis were limited to the TCR beta chain. Persistent Graves' disease patients showed lower TCR Shannon entropy and fewer highly expanded clones than newly diagnosed patients, suggesting clonal expansion. Patients with persistent disease shared more public clonotypes (approximately 2,500) than newly diagnosed patients did (more than 900).

These sequences were also reported in another study, on T cells in Graves' hyperthyroidism and ophthalmopathy. As that second study puts it: Stable Graves' hyperthyroidism was defined as the absence of progression to ophthalmopathy over 18 months of follow-up. Hyperthyroidism patients were newly diagnosed, had a disease duration of under 2 months, and were aged 18 to 65 years. The study excluded patients with uncontrolled infections, other autoimmune diseases, pregnancy or lactation. Diagnoses were established on the basis of clinical symptoms, serum thyroxine and TRAb, thyroid ultrasound, and orbital computed tomography. A first-round RT-PCR of the TCR CDR3 used the HTBI primer set with the Qiagen OneStep RT-PCR kit. Most expanded thyroid clonotypes (frequency above 0.001) were also detected in blood, suggesting blood repertoires may reflect thyroid immune responses. A 13 V-J signature model separated ophthalmopathy from stable hyperthyroidism, with just over 85% sensitivity and 81% to 83% specificity in cross-validation and 80%/75% in testing. During validation, the model predicted progression to ophthalmopathy a median of about 6.3 months ahead of onset, with approximately 70% sensitivity and 72% to 80% specificity. TCR V-J signatures able to tell the groups apart were searched for in a discovery cohort of some 100 patients, of whom 43 had Graves' ophthalmopathy and around 57 had stable Graves' hyperthyroidism. Prospective prediction of ophthalmopathy was tested in an independent validation cohort consisting of 18 to 20 hyperthyroidism patients and some 15 patients who later progressed to ophthalmopathy. The roughly 90 discovery patients were divided at random into training and test sets in a 7:3 ratio. In more than 5 Graves' hyperthyroidism patients, the study also compared T-cell repertoires from thyroid tissue with T-cell repertoires from blood. After blood sampling, hyperthyroidism patients were treated with methimazole at a starting dose of 30 mg daily, and ophthalmopathy patients were treated with high-dose intravenous methylprednisolone. A second multiplex PCR round built the libraries, followed by size selection and purification. Paired-end sequencing of the libraries was performed with 100 bp reads on an Illumina HiSeq2000. SOAPnuke was used to process the raw data, with reads discarded if the reads contained adapters or uncalled bases, had a mean Phred below 15, or lacked an exact constant-primer or identifier match. High-quality paired reads were merged with COPE v1.2.5, and unique nucleotide sequences were defined as clonotypes. MiTCR v1.1 was used to align the clonotypes against IMGT TRBV, TRBD and TRBJ reference segments. Analysis was restricted to V-J combinations with a frequency above 0.0001, which covered 99.2% of repertoires. A TCS score was defined as the ratio between F50 (clonal expansion) and ExV (chaos), using BLOSUM62-based TCRdist between CDR3 peptides within each V-J. Welch's t-statistics and random forest reduced 514 V-J features to roughly 13, which were used in a naive Bayes classifier (R e1071). Sample size was not statistically predetermined, and investigators were not blinded to group allocation. According to the paper, TCR Vbeta CDR3 sequencing was carried out on some 140 peripheral blood samples, which came from under 50 ophthalmopathy, 80 or so hyperthyroidism and 17 progressor patients.

The TCR comes from a woman aged 30 to 39 with Graves disease. Donor details come from another sample of the same person, matched by shared clones. The V and J genes are TRBV9 and TRBJ2-1; D gene: possibly TRBD2, on 5 matching bases. This sample comprised peripheral blood mononuclear cells (PBMCs), obtained at new diagnosis, from a patient treated with antithyroid drugs. For the CDR3, the sequence is CASSVDQEENEQFF. The DNA sequence reads TGTGCCAGCAGCGTAGACCAGGAGGAGAATGAGCAGTTCTTC.